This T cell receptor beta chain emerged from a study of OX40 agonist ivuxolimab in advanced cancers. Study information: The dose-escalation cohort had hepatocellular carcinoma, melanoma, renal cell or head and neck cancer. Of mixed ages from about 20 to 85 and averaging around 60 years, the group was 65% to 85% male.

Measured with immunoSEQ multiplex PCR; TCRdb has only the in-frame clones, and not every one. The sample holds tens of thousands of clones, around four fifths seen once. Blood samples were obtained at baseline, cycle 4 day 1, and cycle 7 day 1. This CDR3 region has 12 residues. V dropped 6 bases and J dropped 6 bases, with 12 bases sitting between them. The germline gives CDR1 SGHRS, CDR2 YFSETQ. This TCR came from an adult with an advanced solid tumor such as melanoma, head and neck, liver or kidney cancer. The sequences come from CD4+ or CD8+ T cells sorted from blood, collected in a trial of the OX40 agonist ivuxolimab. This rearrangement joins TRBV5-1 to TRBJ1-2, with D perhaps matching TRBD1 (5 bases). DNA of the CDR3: TGCGCCAGCATGTCAGGGTCTGATGGCTACACCTTC. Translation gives CASMSGSDGYTF.